This T cell receptor beta chain was documented in a study of shared clonotypes between healthy human individuals. The CDR3 is 16 residues long. Germline CDR1 and CDR2: MNHEY and SMNVEV (reference sequence). V was shortened by 3 bases and J by 2 bases, with 16 bases between the two germline ends. Libraries were prepared by immunoSEQ multiplex PCR; TCRdb keeps only in-frame clonotypes and omits some of them. The repertoire holds some 700,000 clones, with about 92% as singletons. The material sequenced was memory CD8+ T cells from PBMCs. Subset reported: CD45RO+ cells pooled with CCR7-negative TemRA cells. This chain connects TRBV27 to TRBJ2-5, with D unclear. The clonotype originates from a man aged 18 to 35 in good health. Some clones in this sample may be carry-over from other donors' samples. The CDR3 region has the DNA TGTGCCAGCAGTTTCTTAAACAAGATGGATCAAGAGACCCAGTACTTC. Translating gives CASSFLNKMDQETQYF.